Listed below are T cell receptor beta chains from one sample, sequenced in a study of shared clonotypes between healthy human individuals. Clones were read by immunoSEQ multiplex PCR, and TCRdb kept only the in-frame ones, dropping some. The sample has roughly 700,000 clones, approximately 74% seen once. Sequenced material: memory CD4+ T cells sorted from blood. The receptors come from a young woman in good health. Both conserved end residues are part of each CDR3. D genes are given only for firm matches. Only part of the rows carry a size: once, few, many, or a class if the clone is expanded.

clone size	D gene	J gene	V gene	CDR3 protein	CDR3 DNA
.	TRBD1	TRBJ1-4	TRBV7-9	CASSLTTGGEEKLFF	TGTGCCAGCAGCTTAACGACAGGGGGGGAAGAAAAACTGTTTTTT
.	.	TRBJ1-4	TRBV25-1	CASSSFRVEKLFF	TGTGCCAGCAGTAGTTTCAGGGTTGAAAAACTGTTTTTT
.	.	TRBJ1-2	TRBV6-6	CASSLQGDYGYTF	TGTGCCTCTTCACTCCAAGGTGACTATGGCTACACCTTC
.	TRBD2	TRBJ2-1	TRBV30	CAWHPGLAGTYNEQFF	TGTGCCTGGCACCCGGGACTAGCGGGAACCTACAATGAGCAGTTCTTC
.	.	TRBJ2-1	TRBV10-3	CAISEGGNEQFF	TGTGCCATCAGTGAGGGGGGAAATGAGCAGTTCTTC
.	TRBD2	TRBJ2-7	TRBV5-5	CASSLAQRGSSYEQYF	TGTGCCAGCAGCTTGGCCCAGCGGGGGAGCTCCTACGAGCAGTACTTC
.	TRBD2	TRBJ2-1	TRBV7-8	CASTRGGLAGVGSYNEQFF	TGTGCCAGCACCAGAGGTGGACTAGCGGGAGTAGGGTCCTACAATGAGCAGTTCTTC
.	.	TRBJ2-1	TRBV5-1	CASSPPGNEQFF	TGCGCCAGCAGCCCCCCAGGGAATGAGCAGTTCTTC
.	TRBD1	TRBJ2-7	TRBV15	CATRNPGQGTYEQYF	TGTGCCACCCGAAACCCGGGACAGGGGACCTACGAGCAGTACTTC
once	.	TRBJ2-1	TRBV6-1	CASNLLAGHLNEQFF	TGTGCCAGCAATCTCCTGGCGGGACACCTAAATGAGCAGTTCTTC
.	TRBD2	TRBJ2-1	TRBV11-1	CASSAPSGGVNEQFF	TGTGCCAGCAGCGCCCCTAGCGGAGGTGTCAATGAGCAGTTCTTC
.	.	TRBJ2-5	TRBV2	CASSRAQRSGETQYF	TGTGCCAGCAGCCGGGCCCAGCGTTCGGGAGAGACCCAGTACTTC
.	.	TRBJ2-2	TRBV7-7	CASSLAQAGGELFF	TGTGCCAGCAGCTTAGCACAGGCTGGAGGGGAGCTGTTTTTT
.	.	TRBJ2-3	TRBV28	CASSGGVLTDTQYF	TGTGCCAGCAGTGGAGGGGTACTCACAGATACGCAGTATTTT
few	.	TRBJ1-3	TRBV5-1	CASSRGPLDSLNSGNTIYF	TGCGCCAGCAGCCGAGGCCCTCTGGACAGCTTGAACTCTGGAAACACCATATATTTT
once	.	TRBJ2-7	TRBV9	CASSVLVGGEQYF	TGTGCCAGCAGCGTATTGGTCGGGGGCGAGCAGTACTTC
.	.	TRBJ2-7	TRBV2	CASSEHYEQYF	TGTGCCAGCAGTGAGCACTACGAGCAGTACTTC
.	.	TRBJ1-2	TRBV29-1	CSARGGVRGGYTF	TGCAGCGCCAGAGGGGGGGTTCGTGGTGGCTACACCTTC
.	TRBD1	TRBJ2-3	TRBV10-1	CASSVGQGVSDTQYF	TGCGCCAGCAGTGTGGGCCAGGGGGTATCAGATACGCAGTATTTT
.	.	TRBJ1-5	TRBV7-9	CASSLGAGEYQPQHF	TGTGCCAGCAGCTTAGGTGCAGGGGAGTACCAGCCCCAGCATTTT
.	.	TRBJ2-7	TRBV18	CASSPAGGYEQYF	TGTGCCAGCTCACCAGCAGGCGGCTACGAGCAGTACTTC
.	TRBD1	TRBJ1-5	TRBV7-2	CASSLGDRGGQPQHF	TGTGCCAGCAGCCTAGGGGACAGGGGGGGTCAGCCCCAGCATTTT
many	.	TRBJ1-4	TRBV5-4	CASSIRGEEKLFF	TGTGCCAGCAGCATCAGGGGAGAGGAAAAACTGTTTTTT
.	.	TRBJ2-1	TRBV5-1	CASSLYEGEQFF	TGCGCCAGCAGCCTTTACGAAGGTGAGCAGTTCTTC
.	TRBD1	TRBJ1-1	TRBV28	CASSDRRTEAFF	TGTGCCAGCTCGGACAGGCGCACTGAAGCTTTCTTT
once	TRBD2	TRBJ2-3	TRBV5-4	CASSLKGSSGRIGTDTQYF	TGTGCCAGCAGCTTGAAAGGGTCAAGCGGGAGGATAGGCACAGATACGCAGTATTTT
.	.	TRBJ1-2	TRBV30	CAWSVLAARTF	TGTGCCTGGAGTGTACTGGCGGCTCGCACCTTC
.	.	TRBJ2-7	TRBV2	CASSYTSYEQYF	TGTGCCAGCAGTTATACGTCCTACGAGCAGTACTTC
.	.	TRBJ2-4	TRBV28	CASSFFGSVSPTKNIQYF	TGTGCCAGCAGTTTTTTTGGGTCGGTCAGCCCCACGAAAAACATTCAGTACTTC
few	TRBD2	TRBJ2-5	TRBV6-6	CASSFPTSGKETQYF	TGTGCCAGCAGTTTTCCGACTAGCGGAAAAGAGACCCAGTACTTC
.	TRBD2	TRBJ2-2	TRBV5-4	CASSPGGWTSGINTGELFF	TGTGCCAGCAGCCCCGGGGGGTGGACTAGCGGGATAAACACCGGGGAGCTGTTTTTT
few	TRBD2	TRBJ2-1	TRBV4-1	CASSKGLAGVYNEQFF	TGCGCCAGCAGCAAGGGACTAGCGGGAGTATACAATGAGCAGTTCTTC
.	.	TRBJ2-7	TRBV5-5	CASSYSGALYEQYF	TGTGCCAGCAGCTATAGCGGAGCGCTCTACGAGCAGTACTTC
.	TRBD2	TRBJ2-7	TRBV4-2	CASSQWTSGSSHEQYF	TGTGCCAGCAGCCAATGGACTAGCGGGAGTTCCCACGAGCAGTACTTC
few	.	TRBJ2-5	TRBV11-3	CASSLSPGQEETQYF	TGTGCCAGCAGCTTATCCCCGGGACAAGAAGAGACCCAGTACTTC
.	.	TRBJ2-1	TRBV28	CASSFLAPNEQFF	TGTGCCAGCAGCTTTCTAGCCCCCAATGAGCAGTTCTTC
medium-sized	.	TRBJ2-2	TRBV10-2	CASRDDNTGELFF	TGCGCCAGTAGGGACGATAACACCGGGGAGCTGTTTTTT
.	.	TRBJ1-1	TRBV2	CASRRTERTEAFF	TGTGCCAGCAGGAGGACAGAGAGGACTGAAGCTTTCTTT
.	.	TRBJ1-2	TRBV18	CASSSGHNYGYTF	TGTGCCAGCTCCTCGGGACATAACTATGGCTACACCTTC
.	.	TRBJ2-7	TRBV28	CASSRRDGKFGEQYF	TGTGCCAGCAGTCGCCGGGACGGGAAATTTGGCGAGCAGTACTTC
.	TRBD2	TRBJ2-7	TRBV6-4	CASSDTNTITSTTSGSGCYYEQYF	TGTGCCAGCAGTGACACCAACACAATCACTTCGACGACTAGCGGGAGTGGCTGCTACTACGAGCAGTACTTC
.	.	TRBJ2-2	TRBV7-8	CASSPTGSGELFF	TGTGCCAGCAGCCCAACAGGGTCTGGGGAGCTGTTTTTT
.	.	TRBJ2-5	TRBV29-1	CSVVSYRAEETQYF	TGCAGCGTAGTGTCTTATAGGGCGGAGGAGACCCAGTACTTC
once	TRBD1	TRBJ2-7	TRBV27	CASNPLDRGHEQYF	TGTGCCAGCAACCCCCTGGACAGGGGCCACGAGCAGTACTTC
.	TRBD1	TRBJ1-5	TRBV6-5	CASSLQGAGNQPQHF	TGTGCCAGCAGCCTTCAGGGGGCCGGCAATCAGCCCCAGCATTTT
.	TRBD2	TRBJ2-5	TRBV28	CASSAHQLAGETQYF	TGTGCCAGCAGCGCCCACCAATTAGCGGGAGAGACCCAGTACTTC